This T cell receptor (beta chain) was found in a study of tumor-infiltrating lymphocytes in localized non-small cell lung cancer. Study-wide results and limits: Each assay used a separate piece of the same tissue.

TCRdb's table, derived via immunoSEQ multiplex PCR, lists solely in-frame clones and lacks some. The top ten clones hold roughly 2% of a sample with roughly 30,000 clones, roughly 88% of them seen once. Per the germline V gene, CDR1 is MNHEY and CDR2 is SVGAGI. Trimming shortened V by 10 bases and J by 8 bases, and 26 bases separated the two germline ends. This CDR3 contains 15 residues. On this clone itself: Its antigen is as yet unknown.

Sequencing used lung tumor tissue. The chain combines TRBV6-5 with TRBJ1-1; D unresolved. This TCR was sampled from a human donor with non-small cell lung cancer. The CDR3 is CATTTSPTHVTEAFF. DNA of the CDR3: TGTGCCACCACGACAAGCCCCACTCATGTAACGGAAGCTTTCTTT.